This T cell receptor (beta chain) comes out of a study of blood T cells in healthy people across ages. Study-level findings and limits: Estimated diversity across one million T cells was deemed an underestimate.

A J-beta primer mix and a sample-barcoded 5' primer were used in a second PCR of about 7 to 12 cycles. TCRdb processed the 5' RACE reads anew with MiXCR; each CDR3 protein has one entry. Of some 860,000 distinct CDR3 sequences in the sample, roughly three fifths were seen once. Germline V gene lookup returns CDR1 SGHTA and CDR2 FQGNSA. This CDR3 comprises 14 residues. Note on this clonotype: Its antigen is undetermined.

Material: blood. The V call is TRBV7-2, the J call TRBJ2-4; D might be TRBD1 (5 bases). TRBJ2-7 explains the end of the DNA better; the J call may be wrong. The TCR was taken from a man aged 40-55 years in good health. CDR3 nucleotides: TGTGCCAGCAGCTTAGTCGATCAGGGCGGCGAGCAGTACTTC. Protein sequence: CASSLVDQGGEQYF.